The 16 T cell receptor beta chains below come from one sample, sequenced in a study of T cell responses to AZD1222 COVID-19 vaccine. Sequenced by immunoSEQ multiplex PCR; TCRdb stores in-frame clones only, minus some. The table includes around 150,000 clones, around nine tenths detected once. Source: peripheral blood, taken on day 0 of AZD1222 vaccination. The receptors come from an adult in good health.

V usage is TRBV12-3 or TRBV12-4 and J usage is TRBJ1-1; D is uncertain. This CDR3 has 13 residues. The V end was cut by 2 bases, the J end by 5 bases, with 9 bases between. Here the CDR3 reads CASSLSPGTEAFF. CDR3 DNA: TGTGCCAGCAGTTTAAGCCCGGGAACTGAAGCTTTCTTT.

The V and J genes are TRBV27 and TRBJ1-1, with no clear D. The CDR3 loop spans 17 amino acids. Trimming removed 5 bases from V and 0 bases from J, with 19 bases in between. Germline V gene sequence: CDR1 MNHEY, CDR2 SMNVEV (reference sequence). As DNA, the CDR3 is TGTGCCAGCAGTCAGGCAATATCCCGGCCGGTGAACACTGAAGCTTTCTTT. Amino acid sequence: CASSQAISRPVNTEAFF.

The rearrangement uses TRBV29-1 and TRBJ1-2, with D uncertain. Germline V lookup: CDR1 SQVTM, CDR2 ANQGSEA. CDR3 length equals 17 residues. V lost 0 bases and J lost 0, with 17 bases in between. The CDR3 sequence: CSVEDLVQRISNYGYTF. CDR3 DNA sequence: TGCAGCGTTGAAGATCTAGTACAGAGAATTTCTAACTATGGCTACACCTTC.

V is TRBV7-2 and J is TRBJ2-7; 7 positions match TRBD2. The CDR3 length is 15 residues. Germline assignment: CDR1 SGHTA and CDR2 FQGNSA. The junction had 12 bases not matched to a gene; V was cut back by 4 bases and J by 6 bases. CDR3 amino acids: CASSSRPPGGPEQYF. The CDR3 coding sequence is TGTGCCAGCAGCTCCCGCCCTCCGGGGGGACCCGAGCAGTACTTC. Using reference TRBV7-2 and TRBJ2-7 for the parts outside the CDR3, the full variable domain is GAGVSQSPSNKVTEKGKDVELRCDPISGHTALYWYRQSLGQGLEFLIYFQGNSAPDKSGLPSDRFSAERTGGSVSTLTIQRTQQEDSAVYLCASSSRPPGGPEQYFGPGTRLTVT.

The chain recombines TRBV3-1 (or the pseudogene TRBV3-2) with TRBJ1-1, with D unresolved. V was clipped by 0 bases and J by 0 bases, with 5 bases between them. The CDR3 is 14 residues long. The germline CDR1 and CDR2 sequences are LGHDT and YNNKEL (reference sequence). The CDR3 here is CASSQDPMNTEAFF. The CDR3 nucleotides are TGTGCCAGCAGCCAAGACCCTATGAACACTGAAGCTTTCTTT.

This sequence joins TRBV3-1 (or the pseudogene TRBV3-2) and TRBJ2-6, with D possibly matching TRBD2 (5 bases). Trimming removed 1 base at V and 2 bases at J, with 9 bases between. The CDR3 length is 16 residues. The germline V gene has CDR1 LGHDT and CDR2 YNNKEL (reference sequence). The chain's CDR3 is CASSQVSGTGANVLTF. The DNA for the CDR3 is TGTGCCAGCAGCCAAGTATCGGGAACTGGGGCCAACGTCCTGACTTTC.

The CDR3 region is CASSPRDTNEKLFF. In DNA form, the CDR3 reads TGCGCCAGCAGCCCCCGGGACACTAATGAAAAACTGTTTTTT. The V and J genes are TRBV5-1 and TRBJ1-4, with D maybe TRBD1 (5 bases). CDR1 is SGHRS and CDR2 is YFSETQ in the germline V gene. Trimming took off 4 bases at V and 2 bases at J, with 9 bases between the two ends. The CDR3 is made up of 14 amino acids.

The genes are TRBV29-1 and TRBJ1-2; possibly TRBD1 for D (5 bases). The CDR3 is 13 amino acids. V lost 6 bases and J 3 bases, leaving 14 bases between the germline ends. Germline V gene sequence: CDR1 SQVTM, CDR2 ANQGSEA. In DNA, the CDR3 is TGCAGCGTCGAGAAGGGGTTGGACTATGGCTACACCTTC. It yields the protein CSVEKGLDYGYTF.

V usage is TRBV19 and J usage is TRBJ2-5; TRBD1 is a possible D gene (6 bases). Germline V gene data show CDR1 as LNHDA and CDR2 as SQIVND (reference sequence). V was clipped by 5 bases and J by 4 bases, with 20 bases between them. This CDR3 comprises 16 residues. The CDR3 DNA sequence: TGTGCCAGTAGTCCTTTCACCAACAGGGAAGGAGAGACCCAGTACTTC. This gives the protein CASSPFTNREGETQYF. The variable domain in full, completed from reference TRBV19 and TRBJ2-5, reads DGGITQSPKYLFRKEGQNVTLSCEQNLNHDAMYWYRQDPGQGLRLIYYSQIVNDFQKGDIAEGYSVSREKKESFPLTVTSAQKNPTAFYLCASSPFTNREGETQYFGPGTRLLVL.

Only one count was recorded for this clone. The chain has TRBV5-1 and TRBJ2-5; TRBD2 might be the D (6 bases). This CDR3 has 12 amino acids. V dropped 5 bases and J dropped 4 bases, with 9 bases sitting between them. Germline V CDR1 and CDR2: SGHRS, YFSETQ. The chain's CDR3 is CASRDGGETQYF. Written as DNA, the CDR3 is TGCGCCAGCAGGGACGGGGGAGAGACCCAGTACTTC.

CDR3 bases: TGTGCCAGCAGCTTATCTGAAGCTTTCTTT. It translates to CASSLSEAFF. The chain recombines TRBV5-8 with TRBJ1-1; D unclear. V lost 2 bases, J lost 6 bases, and 2 bases lay in between. Germline values: CDR1 SGHTS, CDR2 YDEGEE. The CDR3 loop spans 10 amino acids.

The V gene is TRBV5-8, the J gene TRBJ1-2, with D unclear. CDR3 size: 11 residues. Germline loops: CDR1 SGHTS, CDR2 YDEGEE. V dropped 3 bases and J dropped 4 bases, with 4 bases sitting between them. CDR3 DNA sequence: TGTGCCAGCAGCTCCTCCTATGGCTACACCTTC. Amino acid sequence: CASSSSYGYTF.

This chain connects TRBV29-1 to TRBJ1-5; 11 nucleotides align to TRBD1. Germline values: CDR1 SQVTM, CDR2 ANQGSEA. V lost 4 bases and J lost 4; bases outside the gene matches: 3. This CDR3 is 14 amino acids long. For the CDR3, the DNA is TGCAGCGTTGTATGGGACAGGGGGAATCAGCCCCAGCATTTT. Protein sequence: CSVVWDRGNQPQHF.

This chain joins TRBV10-3 and TRBJ1-5, with D hard to call. V lost 11 bases and J lost 4, with 15 bases in between. The germline CDR1 and CDR2 sequences are ENHRY and SYGVKD. The CDR3 is 13 residues long. The CDR3 here is CASCADLNQPQHF. CDR3 sequence (DNA): TGTGCCTCCTGTGCGGATCTTAATCAGCCCCAGCATTTT.

The chain uses TRBV5-1 and TRBJ2-3; the D is unclear. The V end was cut by 4 bases, the J end by 0 bases, with 12 bases between. Germline lookup yields CDR1 SGHRS and CDR2 YFSETQ. The CDR3 is made up of 15 amino acids. CDR3 sequence reads: CASSPTYQSTDTQYF. The CDR3 DNA follows: TGCGCCAGCAGCCCAACCTACCAGAGCACAGATACGCAGTATTTT.

V is TRBV18 and J is TRBJ1-5; 10 nucleotides agree with TRBD1. The trim removed 4 bases at V and 7 bases at J, leaving 7 bases unmatched. This CDR3 is built from 15 residues. Germline values: CDR1 KGHSH, CDR2 LQKENI. The CDR3 protein is CASSLDRGLHQPQHF. CDR3 coding DNA: TGTGCCAGCTCACTCGACAGGGGGCTACACCAGCCCCAGCATTTT.